This T cell receptor (beta chain) was identified in a study of patients and donors after allogeneic stem cell transplantation. TCRdb processed the RT-PCR reads anew with MiXCR; each CDR3 protein has one entry. The sample records more than 850,000 distinct CDR3 sequences, roughly 18% being singletons. This CDR3 has 15 amino acids. Trimming removed 7 bases from V and 4 bases from J; junction bases left unmatched: 8. From germline, CDR1 is SNHLY and CDR2 FYNNEI. The rearrangement uses TRBV2 and TRBJ2-5; TRBD1 matches at 11 bases. The sample comprised blood, either unsorted or a sorted T cell fraction (not recorded which). The TCR sequence derives from a human donor who was either an allogeneic HSCT recipient or a stem cell or donor lymphocyte infusion donor (not recorded which). It is not recorded whose cells these are; they may come from a transplant donor. This CDR3 reads CASTSDRGRLETQYF. Here the CDR3 DNA reads TGTGCCAGCACTTCGGACAGGGGGCGATTAGAGACCCAGTACTTC.